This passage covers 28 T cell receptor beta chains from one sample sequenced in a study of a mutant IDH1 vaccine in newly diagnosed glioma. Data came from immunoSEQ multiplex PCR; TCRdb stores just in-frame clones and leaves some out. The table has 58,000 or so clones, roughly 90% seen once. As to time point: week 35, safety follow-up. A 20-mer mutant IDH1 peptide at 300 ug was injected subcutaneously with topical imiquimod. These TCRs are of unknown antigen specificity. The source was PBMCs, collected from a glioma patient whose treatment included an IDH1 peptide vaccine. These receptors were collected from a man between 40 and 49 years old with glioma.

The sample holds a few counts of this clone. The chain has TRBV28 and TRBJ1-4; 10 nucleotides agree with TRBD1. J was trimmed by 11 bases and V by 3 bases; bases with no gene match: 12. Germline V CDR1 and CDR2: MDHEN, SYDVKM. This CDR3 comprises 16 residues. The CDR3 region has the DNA TGTGCCAGCAGTTTTAGAAGGACAGGGGGTTTTGGGAAACTGTTTTTT. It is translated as CASSFRRTGGFGKLFF.

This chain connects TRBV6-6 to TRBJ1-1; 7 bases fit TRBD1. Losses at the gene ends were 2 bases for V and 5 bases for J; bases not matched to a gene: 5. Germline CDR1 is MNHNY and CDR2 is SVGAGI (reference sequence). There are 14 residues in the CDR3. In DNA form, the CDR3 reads TGTGCCAGCAGTTACAAGACAGGGAGGACTGAAGCTTTCTTT. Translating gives CASSYKTGRTEAFF.

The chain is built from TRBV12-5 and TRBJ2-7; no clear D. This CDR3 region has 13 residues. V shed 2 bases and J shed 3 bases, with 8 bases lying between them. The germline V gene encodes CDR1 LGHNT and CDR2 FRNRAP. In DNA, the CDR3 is TGTGCTAGTGGTTTGTACGTGGGCTACGAGCAGTACTTC. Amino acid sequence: CASGLYVGYEQYF.

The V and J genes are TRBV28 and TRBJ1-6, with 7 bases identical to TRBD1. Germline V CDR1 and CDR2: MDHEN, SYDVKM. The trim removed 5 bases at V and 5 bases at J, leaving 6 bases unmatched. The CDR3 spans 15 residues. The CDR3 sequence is CASSSRDRHNSPLHF. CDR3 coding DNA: TGTGCCAGCAGTAGCCGGGACAGACATAATTCACCCCTCCACTTT. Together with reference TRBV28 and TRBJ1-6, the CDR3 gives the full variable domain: DVKVTQSSRYLVKRTGEKVFLECVQDMDHENMFWYRQDPGLGLRLIYFSYDVKMKEKGDIPEGYSVSREKKERFSLILESASTNQTSMYLCASSSRDRHNSPLHFGNGTRLTVT.

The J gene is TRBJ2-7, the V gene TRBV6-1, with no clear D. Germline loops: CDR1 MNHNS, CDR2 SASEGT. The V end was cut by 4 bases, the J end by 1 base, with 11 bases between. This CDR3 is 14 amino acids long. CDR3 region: CASSGTYGSYEQYF. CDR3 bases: TGTGCCAGCAGTGGGACGTACGGATCCTACGAGCAGTACTTC.

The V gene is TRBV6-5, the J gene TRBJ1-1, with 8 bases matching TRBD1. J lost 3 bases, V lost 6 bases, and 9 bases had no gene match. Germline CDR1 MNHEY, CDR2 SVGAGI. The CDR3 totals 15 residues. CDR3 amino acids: CASRILQGGDTEAFF. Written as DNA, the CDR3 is TGTGCCAGCAGGATACTACAGGGGGGAGACACTGAAGCTTTCTTT.

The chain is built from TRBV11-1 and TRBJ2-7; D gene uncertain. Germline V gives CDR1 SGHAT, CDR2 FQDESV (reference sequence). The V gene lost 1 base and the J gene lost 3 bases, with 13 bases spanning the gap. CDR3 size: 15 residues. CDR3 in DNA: TGTGCCAGCAGCTTAGTCGCGGCCCCCCTCTACGAGCAGTACTTC. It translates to CASSLVAAPLYEQYF. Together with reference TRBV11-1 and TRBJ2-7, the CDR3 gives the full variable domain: EAEVAQSPRYKITEKSQAVAFWCDPISGHATLYWYRQILGQGPELLVQFQDESVVDDSQLPKDRFSAERLKGVDSTLKIQPAELGDSAMYLCASSLVAAPLYEQYFGPGTRLTVT.

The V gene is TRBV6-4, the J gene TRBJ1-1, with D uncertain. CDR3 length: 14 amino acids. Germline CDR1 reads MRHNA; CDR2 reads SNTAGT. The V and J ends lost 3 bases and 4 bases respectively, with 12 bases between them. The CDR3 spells CASSEKGLGTEAFF. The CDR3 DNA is TGTGCCAGCAGTGAAAAGGGTCTAGGCACTGAAGCTTTCTTT.

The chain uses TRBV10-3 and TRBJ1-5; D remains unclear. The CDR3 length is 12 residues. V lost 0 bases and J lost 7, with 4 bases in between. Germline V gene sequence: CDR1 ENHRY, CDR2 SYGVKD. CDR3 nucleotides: TGTGCCATCAGTGAGTCTAGCCAGCCCCAGCATTTT. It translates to CAISESSQPQHF.

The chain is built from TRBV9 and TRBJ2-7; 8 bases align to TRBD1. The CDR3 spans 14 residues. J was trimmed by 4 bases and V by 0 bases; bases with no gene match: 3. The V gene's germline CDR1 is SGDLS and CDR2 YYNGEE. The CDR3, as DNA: TGTGCCAGCAGCGTAGCCCAGGGGGCGTACGAGCAGTACTTC. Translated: CASSVAQGAYEQYF.

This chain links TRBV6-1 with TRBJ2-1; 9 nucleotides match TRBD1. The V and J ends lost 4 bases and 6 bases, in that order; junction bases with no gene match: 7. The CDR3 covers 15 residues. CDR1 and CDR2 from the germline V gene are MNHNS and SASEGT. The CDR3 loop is CASSGDRGFSNEQFF. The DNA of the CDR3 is TGTGCCAGCAGTGGCGACAGGGGGTTCTCCAATGAGCAGTTCTTC.

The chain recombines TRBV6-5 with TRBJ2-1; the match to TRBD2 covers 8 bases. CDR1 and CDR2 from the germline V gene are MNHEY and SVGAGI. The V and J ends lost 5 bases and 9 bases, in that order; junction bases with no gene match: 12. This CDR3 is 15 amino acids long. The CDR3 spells CASSLSGRGIGEQFF. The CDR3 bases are TGTGCCAGCAGTCTCAGCGGGAGAGGGATCGGTGAGCAGTTCTTC.

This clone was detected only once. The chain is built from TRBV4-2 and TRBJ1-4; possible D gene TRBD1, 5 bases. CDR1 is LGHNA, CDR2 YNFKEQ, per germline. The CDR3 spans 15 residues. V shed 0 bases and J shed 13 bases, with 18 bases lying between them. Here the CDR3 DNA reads TGTGCCAGCAGCCAAGATCGAGGGCACGGCCAGGGACTGTTTTTT. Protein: CASSQDRGHGQGLFF.

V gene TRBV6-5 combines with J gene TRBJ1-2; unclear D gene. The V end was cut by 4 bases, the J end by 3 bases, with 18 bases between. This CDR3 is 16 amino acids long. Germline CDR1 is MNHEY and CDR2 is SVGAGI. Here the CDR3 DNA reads TGTGCCAGCAGTTCTCACTCCAATCAGCCTTACTATGGCTACACCTTC. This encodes CASSSHSNQPYYGYTF.

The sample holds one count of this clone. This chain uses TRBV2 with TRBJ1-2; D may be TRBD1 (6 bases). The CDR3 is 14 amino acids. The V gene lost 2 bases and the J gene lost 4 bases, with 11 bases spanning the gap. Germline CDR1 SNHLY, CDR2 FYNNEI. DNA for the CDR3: TGTGCCAGCAGTGAACGGGGGCCAAGCTATGGCTACACCTTC. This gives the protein CASSERGPSYGYTF.

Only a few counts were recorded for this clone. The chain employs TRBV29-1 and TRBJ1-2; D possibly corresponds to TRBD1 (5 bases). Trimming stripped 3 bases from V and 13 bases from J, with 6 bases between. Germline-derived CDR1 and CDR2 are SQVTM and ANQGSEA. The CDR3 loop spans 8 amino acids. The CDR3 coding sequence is TGCAGCGTTGATCAGGGCACCTTC. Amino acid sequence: CSVDQGTF.

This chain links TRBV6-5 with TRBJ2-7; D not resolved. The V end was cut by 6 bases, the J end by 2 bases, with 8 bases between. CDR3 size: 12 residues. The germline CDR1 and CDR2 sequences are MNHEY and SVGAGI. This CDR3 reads CASRDRAYEQYF. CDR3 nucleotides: TGTGCCAGCAGGGACCGAGCCTACGAGCAGTACTTC.

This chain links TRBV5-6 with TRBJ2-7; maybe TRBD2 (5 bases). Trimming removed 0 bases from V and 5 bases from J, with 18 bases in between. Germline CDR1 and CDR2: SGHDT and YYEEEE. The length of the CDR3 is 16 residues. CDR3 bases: TGTGCCAGCAGCTTGGCCCGGAGGACGGTCGCTAACGAGCAGTACTTC. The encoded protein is CASSLARRTVANEQYF.

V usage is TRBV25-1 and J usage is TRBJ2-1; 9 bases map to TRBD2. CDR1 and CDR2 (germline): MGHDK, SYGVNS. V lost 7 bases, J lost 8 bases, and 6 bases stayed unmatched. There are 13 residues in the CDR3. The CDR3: CASMMGGRDEQFF. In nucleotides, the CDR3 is TGTGCCAGCATGATGGGCGGGAGGGATGAGCAGTTCTTC.

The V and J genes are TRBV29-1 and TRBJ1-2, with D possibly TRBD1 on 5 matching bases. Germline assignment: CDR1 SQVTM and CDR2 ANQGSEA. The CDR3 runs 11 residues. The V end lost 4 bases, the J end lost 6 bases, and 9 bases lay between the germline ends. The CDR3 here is CSVAGDHGYTF. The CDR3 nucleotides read TGCAGCGTTGCGGGGGACCATGGCTACACCTTC.

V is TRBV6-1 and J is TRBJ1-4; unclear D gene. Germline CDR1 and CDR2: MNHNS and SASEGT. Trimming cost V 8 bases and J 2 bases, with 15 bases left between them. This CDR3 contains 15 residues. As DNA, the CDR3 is TGTGCCAGCGAGACTATGAGAGGGACTAATGAAAAACTGTTTTTT. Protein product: CASETMRGTNEKLFF.

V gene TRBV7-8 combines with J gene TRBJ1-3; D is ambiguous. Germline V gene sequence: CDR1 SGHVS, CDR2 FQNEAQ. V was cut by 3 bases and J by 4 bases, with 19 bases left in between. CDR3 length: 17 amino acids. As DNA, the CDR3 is TGTGCCAGCAGCTTCCGTCCAGGCTCAGGAGGGGGAAACACCATATATTTT. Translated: CASSFRPGSGGGNTIYF.

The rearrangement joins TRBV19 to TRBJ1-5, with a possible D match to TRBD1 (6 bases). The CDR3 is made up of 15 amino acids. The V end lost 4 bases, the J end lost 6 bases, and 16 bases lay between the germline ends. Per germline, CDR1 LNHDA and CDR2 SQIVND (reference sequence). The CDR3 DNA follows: TGTGCCAGTAGTAAAGTCAGGGGAGGGGGTCAGCCCCAGCATTTT. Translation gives CASSKVRGGGQPQHF. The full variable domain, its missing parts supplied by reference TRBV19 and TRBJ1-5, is DGGITQSPKYLFRKEGQNVTLSCEQNLNHDAMYWYRQDPGQGLRLIYYSQIVNDFQKGDIAEGYSVSREKKESFPLTVTSAQKNPTAFYLCASSKVRGGGQPQHFGDGTRLSIL.

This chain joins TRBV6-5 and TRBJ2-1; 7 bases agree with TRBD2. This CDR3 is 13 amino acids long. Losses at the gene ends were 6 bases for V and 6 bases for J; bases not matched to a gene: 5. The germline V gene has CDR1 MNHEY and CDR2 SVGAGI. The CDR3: CASRATGGNEQFF. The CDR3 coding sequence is TGTGCCAGCAGGGCTACGGGAGGCAATGAGCAGTTCTTC.

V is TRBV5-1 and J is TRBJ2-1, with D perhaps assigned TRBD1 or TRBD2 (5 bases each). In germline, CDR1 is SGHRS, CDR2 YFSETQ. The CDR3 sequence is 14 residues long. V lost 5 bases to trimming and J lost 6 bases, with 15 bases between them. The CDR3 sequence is CASSFSGTANEQFF. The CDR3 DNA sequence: TGCGCCAGCAGTTTCTCCGGGACGGCCAATGAGCAGTTCTTC.

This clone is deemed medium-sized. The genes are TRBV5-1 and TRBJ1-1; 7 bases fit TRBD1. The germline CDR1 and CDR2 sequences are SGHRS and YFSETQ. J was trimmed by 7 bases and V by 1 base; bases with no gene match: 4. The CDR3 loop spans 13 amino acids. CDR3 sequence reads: CASSLSTGIEAFF. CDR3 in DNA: TGCGCCAGCAGCTTGTCGACAGGGATTGAAGCTTTCTTT.

The CDR3 DNA follows: TGTGCCAGTAGTCCTGGACCGAATTACGAGCAGTACTTC. It specifies CASSPGPNYEQYF. This chain joins TRBV19 and TRBJ2-7; no clear D. CDR3 length: 13 residues. V was pared by 5 bases and J by 4 bases, with 12 bases between. Germline loops: CDR1 LNHDA, CDR2 SQIVND (reference sequence).

CDR3 in amino acids: CASSPPSGTTYEQYF. The CDR3 DNA is TGTGCCAGCTCACCACCGTCCGGGACGACCTACGAGCAGTACTTC. The chain has TRBV18 and TRBJ2-7; D possibly matches TRBD1 or TRBD2 (5 bases each). The CDR3 has 15 amino acids. Germline values: CDR1 KGHSH, CDR2 LQKENI. Trimming pared 0 bases from V and 2 bases from J, leaving 11 bases between.